This T cell receptor (beta chain) was sequenced in a study of CD8 T cells in Susac syndrome. CD8+ and CD4+ T cells were negatively isolated; TEMRA cells were FACS-enriched. Reverse transcription of roughly 0.45 to 1 ug RNA was carried out with random hexamers. TCRdb processed the immunoSEQ multiplex PCR reads anew with MiXCR; each CDR3 protein has one entry. The profile covers hundreds of thousands of distinct CDR3 sequences, with about 93% appearing a single time and about 0.12% taken by the ten largest. With 6 bases removed from V and 4 bases from J, the gap between germline ends came to 16 bases. In germline, CDR1 is MNHNY, CDR2 SVGAGI (reference sequence). This CDR3 is 15 amino acids long.

This clonotype originated in a human donor with multiple sclerosis. Sequencing was done on a sample of CD8+ T cells from PBMCs. V and J are TRBV6-6 and TRBJ2-1; no definite D call. The CDR3 region has the DNA TGTGCCAGCAGACGACTCGCAACCCTATACAATGAGCAGTTCTTC. It is translated as CASRRLATLYNEQFF.